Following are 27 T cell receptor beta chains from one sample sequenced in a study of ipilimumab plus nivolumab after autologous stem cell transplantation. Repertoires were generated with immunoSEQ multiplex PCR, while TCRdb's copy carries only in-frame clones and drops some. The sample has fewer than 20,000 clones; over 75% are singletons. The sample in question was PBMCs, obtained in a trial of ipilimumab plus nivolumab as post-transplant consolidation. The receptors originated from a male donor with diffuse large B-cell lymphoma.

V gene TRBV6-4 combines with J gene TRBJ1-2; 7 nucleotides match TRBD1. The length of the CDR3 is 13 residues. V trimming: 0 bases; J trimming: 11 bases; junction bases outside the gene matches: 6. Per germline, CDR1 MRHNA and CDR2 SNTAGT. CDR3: CASSDSMTGTYTF. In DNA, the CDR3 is TGTGCCAGCAGTGACTCGATGACAGGGACGTACACCTTC.

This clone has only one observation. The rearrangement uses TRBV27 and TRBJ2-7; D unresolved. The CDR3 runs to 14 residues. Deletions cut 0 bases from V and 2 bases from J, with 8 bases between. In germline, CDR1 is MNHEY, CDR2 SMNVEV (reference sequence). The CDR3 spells CASSLSSPAYEQYF. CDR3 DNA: TGTGCCAGCAGTTTATCATCACCAGCCTACGAGCAGTACTTC.

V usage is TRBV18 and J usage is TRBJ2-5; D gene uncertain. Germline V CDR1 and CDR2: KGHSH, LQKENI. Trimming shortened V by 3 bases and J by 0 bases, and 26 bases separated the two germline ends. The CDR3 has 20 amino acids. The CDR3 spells CASSPSVPTSAQGNQETQYF. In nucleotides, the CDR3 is TGTGCCAGCTCACCGTCGGTCCCAACAAGCGCCCAAGGGAACCAAGAGACCCAGTACTTC.

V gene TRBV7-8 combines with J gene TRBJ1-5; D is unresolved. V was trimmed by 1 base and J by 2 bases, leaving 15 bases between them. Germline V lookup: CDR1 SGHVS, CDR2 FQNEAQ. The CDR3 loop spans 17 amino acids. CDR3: CASSLVRILTGNQPQHF. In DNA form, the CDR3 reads TGTGCCAGCAGCTTAGTTCGTATTCTCACAGGCAATCAGCCCCAGCATTTT.

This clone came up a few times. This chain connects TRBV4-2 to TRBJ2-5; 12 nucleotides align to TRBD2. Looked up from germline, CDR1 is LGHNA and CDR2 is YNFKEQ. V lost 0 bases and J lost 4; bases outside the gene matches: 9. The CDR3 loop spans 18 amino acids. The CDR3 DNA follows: TGTGCCAGCAGCCAAGAACCCCGACTAGCGGGAGCACCAGAGACCCAGTACTTC. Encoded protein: CASSQEPRLAGAPETQYF.

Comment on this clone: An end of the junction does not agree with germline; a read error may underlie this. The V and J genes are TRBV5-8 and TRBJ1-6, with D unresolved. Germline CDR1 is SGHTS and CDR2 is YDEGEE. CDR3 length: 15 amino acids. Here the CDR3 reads CASSQDNGRSSPLHF. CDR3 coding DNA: TGCGCCAGCAGCCAAGATAACGGGCGTTCTTCACCCCTCCACTTT.

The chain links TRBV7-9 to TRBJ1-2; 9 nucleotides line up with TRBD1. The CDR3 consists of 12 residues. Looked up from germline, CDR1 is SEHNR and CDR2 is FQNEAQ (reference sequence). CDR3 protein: CSQGADNYGYTF. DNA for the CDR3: TGTTCACAGGGGGCGGATAACTATGGCTACACCTTC. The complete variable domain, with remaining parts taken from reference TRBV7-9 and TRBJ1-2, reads DTGVSQNPRHKITKRGQNVTFRCDPISEHNRLYWYRQTLGQGPEFLTYFQNEAQLEKSRLLSDRFSAERPKGSFSTLEIQRTEQGDSAMYLCSQGADNYGYTFGSGTRLTVV.

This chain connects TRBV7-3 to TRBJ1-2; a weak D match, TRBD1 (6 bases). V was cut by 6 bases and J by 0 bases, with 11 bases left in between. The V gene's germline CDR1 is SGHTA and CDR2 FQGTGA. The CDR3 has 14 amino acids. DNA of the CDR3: TGTGCCAGCAGTTCGACAGGAGCTAACTATGGCTACACCTTC. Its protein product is CASSSTGANYGYTF.

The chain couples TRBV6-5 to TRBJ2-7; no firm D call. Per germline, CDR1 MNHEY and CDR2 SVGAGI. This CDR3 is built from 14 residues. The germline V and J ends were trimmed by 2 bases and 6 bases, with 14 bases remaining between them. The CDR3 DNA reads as TGTGCCAGCAGTTACGGCCCTATAACGGGCGAGCAGTACTTC. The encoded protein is CASSYGPITGEQYF.

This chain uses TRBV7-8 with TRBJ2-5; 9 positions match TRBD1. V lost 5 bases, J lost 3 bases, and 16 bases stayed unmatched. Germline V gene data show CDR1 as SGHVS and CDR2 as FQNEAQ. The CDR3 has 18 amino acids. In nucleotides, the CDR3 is TGTGCCAGCAGCCAAAAAAACCAAGTACAGGGGGCGAAAGAGACCCAGTACTTC. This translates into CASSQKNQVQGAKETQYF.

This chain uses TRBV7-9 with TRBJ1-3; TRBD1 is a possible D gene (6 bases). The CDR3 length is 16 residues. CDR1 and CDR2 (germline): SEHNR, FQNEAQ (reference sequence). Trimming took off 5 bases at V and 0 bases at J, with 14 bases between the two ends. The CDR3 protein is CASSPGTLFSGNTIYF. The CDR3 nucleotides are TGTGCCAGCAGCCCCGGGACACTTTTCTCTGGAAACACCATATATTTT.

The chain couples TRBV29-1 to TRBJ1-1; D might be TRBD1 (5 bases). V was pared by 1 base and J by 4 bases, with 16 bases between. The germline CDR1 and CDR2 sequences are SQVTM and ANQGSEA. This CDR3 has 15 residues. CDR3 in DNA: TGCAGCGTTGAAGTTAGCCTTATGGGGGGCACTGAAGCTTTCTTT. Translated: CSVEVSLMGGTEAFF.

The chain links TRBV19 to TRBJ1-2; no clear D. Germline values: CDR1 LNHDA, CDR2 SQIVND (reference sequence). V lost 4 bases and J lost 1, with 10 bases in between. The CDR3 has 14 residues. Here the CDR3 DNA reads TGTGCCAGTAGTAAGGTCGGGATTAACTATGGCTACACCTTC. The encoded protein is CASSKVGINYGYTF.

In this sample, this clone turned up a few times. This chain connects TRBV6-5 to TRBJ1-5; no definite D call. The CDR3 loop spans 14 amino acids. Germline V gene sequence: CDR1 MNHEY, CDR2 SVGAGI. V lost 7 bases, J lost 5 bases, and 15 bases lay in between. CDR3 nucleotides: TGTGCCAGCAAACCACAATACGGCGATCAGCCCCAGCATTTT. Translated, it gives CASKPQYGDQPQHF.

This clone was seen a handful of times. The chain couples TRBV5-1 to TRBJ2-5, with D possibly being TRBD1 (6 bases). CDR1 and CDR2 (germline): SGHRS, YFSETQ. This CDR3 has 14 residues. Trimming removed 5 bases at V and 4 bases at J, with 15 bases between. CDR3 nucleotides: TGCGCCAGCAGGTCAGGACAGCCAGGAGAGACCCAGTACTTC. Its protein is CASRSGQPGETQYF.

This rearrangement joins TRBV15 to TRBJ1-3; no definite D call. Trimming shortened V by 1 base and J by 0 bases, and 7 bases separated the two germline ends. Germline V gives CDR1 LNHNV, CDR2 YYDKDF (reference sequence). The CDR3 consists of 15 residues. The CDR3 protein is CATSRVATSGNTIYF. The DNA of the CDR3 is TGTGCCACCAGCAGAGTAGCCACCTCTGGAAACACCATATATTTT.

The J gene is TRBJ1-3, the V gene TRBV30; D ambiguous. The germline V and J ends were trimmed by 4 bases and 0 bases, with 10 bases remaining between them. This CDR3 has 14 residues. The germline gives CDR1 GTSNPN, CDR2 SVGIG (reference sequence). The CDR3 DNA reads TGTGCCTGGACCTTCGTACTCTCTGGAAACACCATATATTTT. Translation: CAWTFVLSGNTIYF.

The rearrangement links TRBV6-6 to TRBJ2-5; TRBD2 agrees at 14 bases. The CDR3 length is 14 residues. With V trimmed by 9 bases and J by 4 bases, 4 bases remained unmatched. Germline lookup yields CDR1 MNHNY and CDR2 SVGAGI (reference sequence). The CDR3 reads CASRLAGGRETQYF. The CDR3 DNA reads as TGTGCCAGTCGACTAGCGGGGGGGCGAGAGACCCAGTACTTC.

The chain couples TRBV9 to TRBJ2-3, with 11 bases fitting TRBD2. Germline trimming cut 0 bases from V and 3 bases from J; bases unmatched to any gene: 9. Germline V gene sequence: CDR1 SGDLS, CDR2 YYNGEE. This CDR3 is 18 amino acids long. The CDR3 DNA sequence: TGTGCCAGCAGCGTAGGTGGTAGCGGGGGGGGAGGGACAGATACGCAGTATTTT. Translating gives CASSVGGSGGGGTDTQYF. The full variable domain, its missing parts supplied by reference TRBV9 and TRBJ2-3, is DSGVTQTPKHLITATGQRVTLRCSPRSGDLSVYWYQQSLDQGLQFLIQYYNGEERAKGNILERFSAQQFPDLHSELNLSSLELGDSALYFCASSVGGSGGGGTDTQYFGPGTRLTVL.

The DNA for the CDR3 is TGTGCCAGCTCTGACAGGGCCACTGAAGCTTTCTTT. It is translated as CASSDRATEAFF. The rearrangement links TRBV27 to TRBJ1-1, with 7 bases identical to TRBD1. The V gene's germline CDR1 is MNHEY and CDR2 SMNVEV (reference sequence). The CDR3 extends over 12 amino acids. The J segment lost 4 bases and the V segment lost 8 bases, leaving 4 bases of the junction unmatched.

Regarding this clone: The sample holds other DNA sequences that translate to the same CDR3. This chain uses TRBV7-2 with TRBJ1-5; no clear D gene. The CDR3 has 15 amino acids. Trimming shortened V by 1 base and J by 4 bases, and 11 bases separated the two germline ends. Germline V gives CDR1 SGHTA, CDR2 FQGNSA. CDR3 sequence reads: CASSLVAGGNQPQHF. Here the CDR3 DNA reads TGTGCCAGCAGCTTAGTAGCAGGAGGAAATCAGCCCCAGCATTTT.

For the CDR3, the DNA is TGTGCCAGTACCAGAGACAGTCCACAAGAGACCCAGTACTTC. Protein sequence: CASTRDSPQETQYF. The V call is TRBV2, the J call TRBJ2-5; D is perhaps TRBD1 (5 bases). V lost 9 bases and J 2 bases, leaving 16 bases between the germline ends. The CDR3 has 14 amino acids. CDR1 is SNHLY and CDR2 is FYNNEI in the germline V gene. Based on the CDR3 plus reference TRBV2 and TRBJ2-5, the full variable domain is EPEVTQTPSHQVTQMGQEVILRCVPISNHLYFYWYRQILGQKVEFLVSFYNNEISEKSEIFDDQFSVERPDGSNFTLKIRSTKLEDSAMYFCASTRDSPQETQYFGPGTRLLVL.

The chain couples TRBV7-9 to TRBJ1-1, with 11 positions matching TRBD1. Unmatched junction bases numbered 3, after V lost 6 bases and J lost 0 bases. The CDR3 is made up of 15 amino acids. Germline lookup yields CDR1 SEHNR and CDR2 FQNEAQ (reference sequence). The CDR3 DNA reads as TGTGCCAGCAGAAGGACAGGGGGCTTGAACACTGAAGCTTTCTTT. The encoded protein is CASRRTGGLNTEAFF.

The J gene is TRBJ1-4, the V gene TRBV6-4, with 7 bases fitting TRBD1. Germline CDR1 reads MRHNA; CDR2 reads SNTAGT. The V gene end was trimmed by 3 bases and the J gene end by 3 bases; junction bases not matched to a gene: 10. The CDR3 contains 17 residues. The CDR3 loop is CASSEYSRTGPNEKLFF. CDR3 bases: TGTGCCAGCAGTGAGTATTCACGGACAGGCCCTAATGAAAAACTGTTTTTT.

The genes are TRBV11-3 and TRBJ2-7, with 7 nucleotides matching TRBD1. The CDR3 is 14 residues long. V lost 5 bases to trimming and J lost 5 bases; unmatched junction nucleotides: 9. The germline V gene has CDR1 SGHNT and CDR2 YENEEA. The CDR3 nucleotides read TGTGCCAGCAGCAACGACAGGGAACGGCACGAGCAGTACTTC. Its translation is CASSNDRERHEQYF.

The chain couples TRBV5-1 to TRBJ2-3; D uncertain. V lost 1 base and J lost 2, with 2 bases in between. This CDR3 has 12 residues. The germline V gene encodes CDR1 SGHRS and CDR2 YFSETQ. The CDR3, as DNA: TGCGCCAGCAGCTTGTACACAGATACGCAGTATTTT. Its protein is CASSLYTDTQYF.

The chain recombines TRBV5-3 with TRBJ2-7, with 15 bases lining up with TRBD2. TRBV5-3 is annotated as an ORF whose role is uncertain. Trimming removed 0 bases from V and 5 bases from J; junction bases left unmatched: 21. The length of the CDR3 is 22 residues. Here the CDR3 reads CARSLGDGNRTSGRAGVNEQYF. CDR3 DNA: TGTGCCAGAAGCTTGGGGGACGGCAACAGGACTAGCGGGAGGGCCGGGGTAAACGAGCAGTACTTC.